The 5 T cell receptor beta chains in this list originate from one sample, sequenced in a study of blood T cells in healthy people across ages (dated by TCRdb to between 2014 and 2017). To prepare the library, 5' RACE was applied. The sequencing machine was an Illumina HiSeq 2500. A second 7 to 11 cycle PCR used a sample-barcoded 5' primer and a J-beta primer mix. The public reads were reanalyzed by TCRdb: fastp trimming at Q25, MiXCR alignment, in-frame beta chains only. When rows share a CDR3 protein, they turn into one entry using the most common DNA and genes. The sample table contains about 620,000 distinct CDR3 sequences; only one count was recorded for around 20% of them. Under 4% of the sample is taken by the ten largest. Sequencing input: blood. The receptors come from a man between 65 and 85 years old in good health.

The chain couples TRBV10-2 to TRBJ1-1, with TRBD1 identical over 7 bases. From germline, CDR1 is WSHSY and CDR2 SAAADI. CDR3 length equals 13 residues. J gave up 6 bases and V 6 bases, and 7 bases lay outside the gene matches. CDR3 coding DNA: TGCGCCAGCAGGGACAGGTTTGGGTCTGAAGCTTTCTTT. Its protein is CASRDRFGSEAFF.

V is TRBV9 and J is TRBJ2-7; TRBD2 agrees at 8 bases. CDR1 is SGDLS and CDR2 is YYNGEE in the germline V gene. V shed 0 bases, J shed 1 base, and the junction held 3 bases outside the gene matches. This CDR3 has 15 amino acids. The CDR3 spells CASSVDPGGSYEQYF. DNA for the CDR3: TGTGCCAGCAGCGTAGATCCGGGGGGGTCCTACGAGCAGTACTTC.

This clonotype was found a few times. The V and J genes are TRBV20-1 and TRBJ1-2, with 10 bases that match TRBD1. CDR3 size: 16 residues. V gave up 0 bases and J gave up 6 bases; unmatched junction bases: 10. Germline V gene sequence: CDR1 DFQATT, CDR2 SNEGSKA (reference sequence). CDR3 residues: CSARDLGRGQGNGYTF. The CDR3 nucleotides read TGCAGTGCTAGAGATCTCGGGCGGGGACAGGGGAATGGCTACACCTTC.

This clonotype was seen a handful of times. The chain recombines TRBV11-2 with TRBJ2-3; 9 positions match TRBD1. Germline assignment: CDR1 SGHAT and CDR2 FQNNGV. The CDR3 sequence is 13 residues long. With 8 bases clipped from V and 6 bases from J, the junction kept 6 bases outside the gene matches. As DNA, the CDR3 is TGTGCCAGCCGGACAGGGGTCGAGGATACGCAGTATTTT. Residues: CASRTGVEDTQYF.

The chain combines TRBV3-1 with TRBJ2-6; D is unresolved. CDR1 LGHDT and CDR2 YNNKEL come from the germline V gene (reference sequence). CDR3 length: 16 residues. Trimming removed 4 bases from V and 0 bases from J, with 10 bases in between. CDR3 sequence (DNA): TGTGCCAGCAGCCGGCCGGGTTCCTCTGGGGCCAACGTCCTGACTTTC. As protein: CASSRPGSSGANVLTF. Combining the CDR3 with reference TRBV3-1 and TRBJ2-6 gives the whole variable domain DTAVSQTPKYLVTQMGNDKSIKCEQNLGHDTMYWYKQDSKKFLKIMFSYNNKELIINETVPNRFSPKSPDKAHLNLHINSLELGDSAVYFCASSRPGSSGANVLTFGAGSRLTVL.